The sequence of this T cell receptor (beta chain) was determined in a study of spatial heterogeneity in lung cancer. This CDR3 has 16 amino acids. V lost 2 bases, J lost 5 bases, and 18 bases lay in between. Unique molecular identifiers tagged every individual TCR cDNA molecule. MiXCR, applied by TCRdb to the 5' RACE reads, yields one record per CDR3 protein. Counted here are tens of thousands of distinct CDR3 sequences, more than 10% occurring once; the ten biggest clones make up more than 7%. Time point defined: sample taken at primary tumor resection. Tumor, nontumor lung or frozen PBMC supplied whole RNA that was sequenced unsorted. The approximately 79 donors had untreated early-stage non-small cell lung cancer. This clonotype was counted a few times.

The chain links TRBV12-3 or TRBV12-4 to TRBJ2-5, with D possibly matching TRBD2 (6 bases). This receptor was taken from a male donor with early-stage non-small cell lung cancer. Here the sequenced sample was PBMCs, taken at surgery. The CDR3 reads CASSLLSGRLGETQYF. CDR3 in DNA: TGTGCCAGCAGTTTACTTTCAGGGAGGTTAGGGGAGACCCAGTACTTC.